This T cell receptor beta chain was retrieved from a study of technical replicates of blood from a handful of donors. V lost 3 bases and J 6 bases, leaving 8 bases between the germline ends. There are 12 residues in the CDR3. Germline CDR1 GTSNPN, CDR2 SVGIG (reference sequence). TCRdb's copy holds only in-frame clones and misses some; the assay was immunoSEQ multiplex PCR. Of around 16,000 clones in the sample, 82% were seen once. The specimen sequenced was PBMCs. The receptor comes from a human donor in good health. Some clones in this sample may be carry-over from other donors' samples. This rearrangement joins TRBV30 to TRBJ2-2; the D is unclear. The CDR3: CAWSHVSGELFF. CDR3 bases: TGTGCCTGGAGCCATGTGTCCGGGGAGCTGTTTTTT.